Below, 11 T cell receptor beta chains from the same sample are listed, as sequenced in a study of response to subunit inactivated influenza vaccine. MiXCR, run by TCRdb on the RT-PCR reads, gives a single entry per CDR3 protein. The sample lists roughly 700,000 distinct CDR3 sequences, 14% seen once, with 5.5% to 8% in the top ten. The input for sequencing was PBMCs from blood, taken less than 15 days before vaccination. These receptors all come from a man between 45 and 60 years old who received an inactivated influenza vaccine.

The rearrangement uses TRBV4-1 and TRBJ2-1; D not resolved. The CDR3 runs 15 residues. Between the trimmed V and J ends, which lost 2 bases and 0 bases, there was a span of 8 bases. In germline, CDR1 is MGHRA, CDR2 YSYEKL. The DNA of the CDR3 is TGCGCCAGCAGCCAACAAGTAAGCTCCTACAATGAGCAGTTCTTC. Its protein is CASSQQVSSYNEQFF.

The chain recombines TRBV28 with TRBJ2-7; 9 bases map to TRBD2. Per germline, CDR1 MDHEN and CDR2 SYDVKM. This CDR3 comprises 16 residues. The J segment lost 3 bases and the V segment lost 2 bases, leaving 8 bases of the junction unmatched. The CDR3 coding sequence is TGTGCCAGCAGTTTAGGCCCAGCGGGAGGTTTCTACGAGCAGTACTTC. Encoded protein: CASSLGPAGGFYEQYF.

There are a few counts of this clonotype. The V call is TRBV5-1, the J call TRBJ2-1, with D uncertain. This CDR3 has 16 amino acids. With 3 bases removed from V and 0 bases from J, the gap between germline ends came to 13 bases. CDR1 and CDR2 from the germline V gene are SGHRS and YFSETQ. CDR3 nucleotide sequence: TGCGCCAGCAGCTCAGACGTTCTTCTCTCCTACAATGAGCAGTTCTTC. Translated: CASSSDVLLSYNEQFF. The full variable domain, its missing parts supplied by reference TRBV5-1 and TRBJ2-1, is KAGVTQTPRYLIKTRGQQVTLSCSPISGHRSVSWYQQTPGQGLQFLFEYFSETQRNKGNFPGRFSGRQFSNSRSEMNVSTLELGDSALYLCASSSDVLLSYNEQFFGPGTRLTVL.

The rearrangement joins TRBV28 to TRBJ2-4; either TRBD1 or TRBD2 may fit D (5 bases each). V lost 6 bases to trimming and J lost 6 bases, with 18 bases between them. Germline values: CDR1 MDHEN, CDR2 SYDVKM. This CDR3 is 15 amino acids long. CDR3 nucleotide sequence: TGTGCCAGCAGCAGAACGACCGGGACCTCAAACATTCAGTACTTC. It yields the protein CASSRTTGTSNIQYF.

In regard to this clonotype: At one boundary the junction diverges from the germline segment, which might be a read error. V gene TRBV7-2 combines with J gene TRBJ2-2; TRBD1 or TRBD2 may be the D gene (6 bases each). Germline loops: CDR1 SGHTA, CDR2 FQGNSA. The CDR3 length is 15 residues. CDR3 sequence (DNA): TGTGCCAGCGGCTTAAACGGGGGCGGCACCGGGGAGCTGTTTTTT. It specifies CASGLNGGGTGELFF.

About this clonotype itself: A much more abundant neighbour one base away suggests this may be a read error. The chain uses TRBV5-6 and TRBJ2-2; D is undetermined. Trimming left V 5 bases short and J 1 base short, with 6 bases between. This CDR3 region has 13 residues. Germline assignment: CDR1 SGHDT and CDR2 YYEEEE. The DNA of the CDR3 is TGTGCCAGCAGGTGGGGGAACACCGGGGAGCTGTTTTTT. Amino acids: CASRWGNTGELFF.

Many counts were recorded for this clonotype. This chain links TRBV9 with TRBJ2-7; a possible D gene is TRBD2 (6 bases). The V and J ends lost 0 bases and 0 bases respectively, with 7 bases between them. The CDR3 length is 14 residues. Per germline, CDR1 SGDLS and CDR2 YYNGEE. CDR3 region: CASSVGTNSYEQYF. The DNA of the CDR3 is TGTGCCAGCAGCGTAGGGACTAACTCCTACGAGCAGTACTTC.

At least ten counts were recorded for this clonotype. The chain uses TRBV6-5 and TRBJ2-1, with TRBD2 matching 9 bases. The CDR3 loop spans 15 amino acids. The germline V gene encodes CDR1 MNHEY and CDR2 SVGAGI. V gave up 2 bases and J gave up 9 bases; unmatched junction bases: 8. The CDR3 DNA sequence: TGTGCCAGCAGTTACCGAGCGGGAGGTTTCGGTGAGCAGTTCTTC. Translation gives CASSYRAGGFGEQFF.

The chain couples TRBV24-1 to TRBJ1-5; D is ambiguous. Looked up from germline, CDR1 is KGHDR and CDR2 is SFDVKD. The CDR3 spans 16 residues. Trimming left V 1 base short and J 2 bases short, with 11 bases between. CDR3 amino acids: CATSDFPFAGNQPQHF. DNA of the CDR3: TGTGCCACCAGTGATTTCCCCTTTGCTGGCAATCAGCCCCAGCATTTT.

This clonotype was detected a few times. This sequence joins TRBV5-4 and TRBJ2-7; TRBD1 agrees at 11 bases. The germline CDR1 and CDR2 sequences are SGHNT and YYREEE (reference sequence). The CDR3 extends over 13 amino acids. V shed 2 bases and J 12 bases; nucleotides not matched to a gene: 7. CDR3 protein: CASSFDRTGGRYF. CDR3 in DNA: TGTGCCAGCAGCTTCGATAGGACAGGGGGCCGGTACTTC. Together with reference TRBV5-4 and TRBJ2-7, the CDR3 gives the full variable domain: ETGVTQSPTHLIKTRGQQVTLRCSSQSGHNTVSWYQQALGQGPQFIFQYYREEENGRGNFPPRFSGLQFPNYSSELNVNALELDDSALYLCASSFDRTGGRYFGPGTRLTVT.

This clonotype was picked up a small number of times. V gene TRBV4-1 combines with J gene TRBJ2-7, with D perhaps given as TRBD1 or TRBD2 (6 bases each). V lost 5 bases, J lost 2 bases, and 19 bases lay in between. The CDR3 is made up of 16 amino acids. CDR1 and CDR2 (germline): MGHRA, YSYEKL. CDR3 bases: TGCGCCAGCAGCAACGACGGCAGGGGAGGACCCTACGAGCAGTACTTC. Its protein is CASSNDGRGGPYEQYF.